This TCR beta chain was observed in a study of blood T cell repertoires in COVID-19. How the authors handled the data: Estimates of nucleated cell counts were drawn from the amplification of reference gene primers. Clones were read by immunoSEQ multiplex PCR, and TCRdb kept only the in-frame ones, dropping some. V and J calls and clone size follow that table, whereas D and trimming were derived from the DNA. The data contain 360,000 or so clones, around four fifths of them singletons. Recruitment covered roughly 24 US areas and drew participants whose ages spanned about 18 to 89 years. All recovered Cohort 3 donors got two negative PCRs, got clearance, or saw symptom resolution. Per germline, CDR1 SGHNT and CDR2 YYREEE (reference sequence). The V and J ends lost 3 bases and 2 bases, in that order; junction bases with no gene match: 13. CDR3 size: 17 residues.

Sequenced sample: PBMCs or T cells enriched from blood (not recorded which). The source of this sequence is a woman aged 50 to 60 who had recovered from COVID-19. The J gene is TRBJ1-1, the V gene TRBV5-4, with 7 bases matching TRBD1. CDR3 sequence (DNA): TGTGCCAGCAGCTGGGGACGCCGACAGGGAGAAAACACTGAAGCTTTCTTT. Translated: CASSWGRRQGENTEAFF.